One sample yielded the 22 T cell receptor beta chains listed below, sequenced in a study of blood T cells in healthy people across ages. A second PCR, run for about 6 to 11 cycles, used a sample-barcoded 5' primer plus a J-beta primer mix. MiXCR was run by TCRdb on the 5' RACE reads, yielding one entry per CDR3 protein. The sample includes 600,000 to 1,000,000 distinct CDR3 sequences, around a quarter seen only once; the top ten take under 4.5%. These data are also associated with another study on T cells of mothers and their children.

Sequencing was done on a sample of blood. The receptors stem from a boy aged 5-17 years in good health.

In its sample, this clonotype was seen many times. The chain recombines TRBV21-1 with TRBJ1-5; the table names TRBD1, a call not compared with the DNA. TRBV21-1 is tagged as a pseudogene. The CDR3 loop spans 15 amino acids. The CDR3 sequence is CASSRPAGANQPQHF. DNA for the CDR3: TGTGCCAGCAGTCGCCCGGCGGGAGCAAATCAGCCCCAGCATTTT.

CDR3 region: CSAPTSGKETQYF. The CDR3 DNA reads TGCAGTGCGCCGACTAGCGGGAAAGAGACCCAGTACTTC. The rearrangement joins TRBV20-1 to TRBJ2-5; 11 bases align to TRBD2. Looked up from germline, CDR1 is DFQATT and CDR2 is SNEGSKA (reference sequence). The CDR3 is 13 amino acids. J lost 3 bases, V lost 6 bases, and 3 bases had no gene match.

A few counts support this clonotype. This CDR3 reads CASSLRDRVYNEQFF. The CDR3 DNA is TGTGCCAGCAGTCTCCGGGACAGGGTGTACAATGAGCAGTTCTTC. The chain uses TRBV6-5 and TRBJ2-1; 9 positions match TRBD1. Per germline, CDR1 MNHEY and CDR2 SVGAGI. The CDR3 is made up of 15 amino acids. Germline trimming cut 5 bases from V and 4 bases from J; bases unmatched to any gene: 6.

This chain links TRBV7-9 with TRBJ2-5; D remains ambiguous. This CDR3 contains 19 residues. V lost 1 base and J lost 5, with 26 bases in between. CDR1 is SEHNR, CDR2 FQNEAQ, per germline (reference sequence). CDR3 nucleotide sequence: TGTGCCAGCAGCTTAGTATGGCCCAGACTGGCGGTGGCTGCGGAGACCCAGTACTTC. This gives the protein CASSLVWPRLAVAAETQYF.

The table lists this clonotype with a few counts. The chain carries TRBV4-1 and TRBJ2-5, with 7 nucleotides matching TRBD2. The assigned J gene may be wrong: the sequence end matches TRBJ2-1 better. This CDR3 region has 14 residues. From germline, CDR1 is MGHRA and CDR2 YSYEKL. The DNA of the CDR3 is TGCGCCAGCAGCCAAGACCGGGGGGTCGTTGAGCAGTTCTTC. Encoded protein: CASSQDRGVVEQFF.

The CDR3 DNA reads as TGCGCCAGCAGCTTGTATAACTCCTACAATGAGCAGTTCTTC. The encoded protein is CASSLYNSYNEQFF. The V and J genes are TRBV5-1 and TRBJ2-1; no clear D gene. Germline assignment: CDR1 SGHRS and CDR2 YFSETQ. The CDR3 extends over 14 amino acids. Trimming shortened V by 1 base and J by 0 bases, and 5 bases separated the two germline ends.

The chain carries TRBV3-1 and TRBJ2-1; D is undetermined. The CDR3 covers 13 residues. Germline-derived CDR1 and CDR2 are LGHDT and YNNKEL (reference sequence). Trimming stripped 0 bases from V and 5 bases from J, with 5 bases between. The CDR3 reads CASSQELDNEQFF. For the CDR3, the DNA is TGTGCCAGCAGCCAAGAACTGGACAATGAGCAGTTCTTC.

The chain employs TRBV7-2 and TRBJ2-7; 7 bases align to TRBD2. Germline V gene data show CDR1 as SGHTA and CDR2 as FQGNSA. V shed 0 bases, J shed 4 bases, and the junction held 9 bases outside the gene matches. The CDR3 totals 16 residues. CDR3 region: CASSLAGGYDIYEQYF. The DNA for the CDR3 is TGTGCCAGCAGCTTAGCGGGGGGGTACGATATTTACGAGCAGTACTTC.

This clonotype turned up a few times. The chain recombines TRBV7-9 with TRBJ1-2; D remains ambiguous. Trimming shortened V by 4 bases and J by 1 base, and 7 bases separated the two germline ends. CDR1 is SEHNR and CDR2 is FQNEAQ in the germline V gene (reference sequence). This CDR3 is built from 13 residues. In nucleotides, the CDR3 is TGTGCCAGCAGCTCGCAATTTAACTATGGCTACACCTTC. It encodes CASSSQFNYGYTF.

The V gene is TRBV6-1, the J gene TRBJ2-5, with TRBD2 matching 7 bases. V gave up 6 bases and J gave up 5 bases; unmatched junction bases: 15. This CDR3 has 16 residues. Germline-derived CDR1 and CDR2 are MNHNS and SASEGT. This CDR3 reads CASSPTLAEVDETQYF. In nucleotides, the CDR3 is TGTGCCAGCAGCCCCACCCTAGCGGAGGTAGACGAGACCCAGTACTTC.

This rearrangement joins TRBV6-6 to TRBJ1-5; the D gene is possibly TRBD1 (6 bases). The CDR3 is 17 amino acids. The ends were cut back, 8 bases at V and 0 bases at J, with 20 bases in the middle. Per the germline V gene, CDR1 is MNHNY and CDR2 is SVGAGI (reference sequence). The CDR3 DNA is TGTGCCAGCGATTCTGGGGGGGCAGGGAATAGCAATCAGCCCCAGCATTTT. Amino acids: CASDSGGAGNSNQPQHF.

The V gene is TRBV18, the J gene TRBJ1-4, with D hard to call. This CDR3 has 16 residues. V lost 3 bases and J 0 bases, leaving 11 bases between the germline ends. Germline lookup yields CDR1 KGHSH and CDR2 LQKENI. The CDR3: CASSPDPEATNEKLFF. The CDR3 coding sequence is TGTGCCAGCTCACCGGACCCGGAAGCAACTAATGAAAAACTGTTTTTT.

This clonotype was counted only a few times. The chain has TRBV7-3 and TRBJ1-1, with no clear D. Trimming removed 4 bases at V and 3 bases at J, with 15 bases between. The CDR3 runs 15 residues. Germline CDR1 reads SGHTA; CDR2 reads FQGTGA. CDR3 sequence: CASSSDPWGDTEAFF. The CDR3 DNA reads as TGTGCCAGCAGCTCCGACCCGTGGGGTGACACTGAAGCTTTCTTT.

This sequence joins TRBV9 and TRBJ2-2, with 12 bases fitting TRBD1. J gave up 4 bases and V 4 bases, and 8 bases lay outside the gene matches. CDR3 size: 17 residues. Germline V gives CDR1 SGDLS, CDR2 YYNGEE. The CDR3 spells CASSISPGQGATGELFF. The CDR3 nucleotides read TGTGCCAGCAGCATCAGCCCGGGACAGGGGGCCACCGGGGAGCTGTTTTTT.

This clonotype has just a few counts. The chain carries TRBV9 and TRBJ2-1, with D unresolved. This CDR3 contains 12 residues. Germline V CDR1 and CDR2: SGDLS, YYNGEE. Trimming took off 2 bases at V and 7 bases at J, with 7 bases between the two ends. This CDR3 is CASSVGSNEQFF. The CDR3 DNA is TGTGCCAGCAGCGTGGGCAGTAATGAGCAGTTCTTC.

This clonotype was observed a few times. This chain joins TRBV2 and TRBJ2-1, with TRBD1 identical over 7 bases. Matching the DNA end better, TRBJ2-7 makes the J call doubtful. Germline loops: CDR1 SNHLY, CDR2 FYNNEI. The CDR3 contains 14 residues. The CDR3 DNA reads TGTGCCAGCAGCCGGGACAGAGGGGGCCACGAGCAGTACTTC. Protein: CASSRDRGGHEQYF.

Only a few counts were recorded for this clonotype. The rearrangement links TRBV28 to TRBJ2-1; 11 bases are a match to TRBD2. CDR3 length: 16 amino acids. V lost 6 bases to trimming and J lost 4 bases; unmatched junction nucleotides: 8. Germline-derived CDR1 and CDR2 are MDHEN and SYDVKM. In DNA form, the CDR3 reads TGTGCCAGCAGGCAAGGACTAGCGGGTCAATACAATGAGCAGTTCTTC. Amino acids: CASRQGLAGQYNEQFF.

This clonotype has only one observation. This chain joins TRBV28 and TRBJ2-3; 7 bases align to TRBD2. Germline V gene sequence: CDR1 MDHEN, CDR2 SYDVKM. V lost 6 bases, J lost 2 bases, and 8 bases stayed unmatched. The CDR3 is 15 residues long. CDR3 sequence: CASRSAGSNTDTQYF. As DNA, the CDR3 is TGTGCCAGCAGATCAGCGGGGTCAAACACAGATACGCAGTATTTT.

The chain is built from TRBV18 and TRBJ2-4; D unclear. V lost 3 bases to trimming and J lost 5 bases, with 11 bases between them. Germline V gives CDR1 KGHSH, CDR2 LQKENI. This CDR3 contains 14 residues. The chain's CDR3 is CASSPLEPQNIQYF. The CDR3 DNA sequence: TGTGCCAGCTCACCCCTAGAGCCCCAAAACATTCAGTACTTC. The full variable domain, in which reference TRBV18 and TRBJ2-4 provide the parts outside the CDR3, is NAGVMQNPRHLVRRRGQEARLRCSPMKGHSHVYWYRQLPEEGLKFMVYLQKENIIDESGMPKERFSAEFPKEGPSILRIQQVVRGDSAAYFCASSPLEPQNIQYFGAGTRLSVL.

This clonotype has just a few counts. The chain carries TRBV6-5 and TRBJ2-1, with 8 nucleotides matching TRBD2. In germline, CDR1 is MNHEY, CDR2 SVGAGI. The J segment lost 2 bases and the V segment lost 0 bases, leaving 6 bases of the junction unmatched. The CDR3 runs to 17 residues. CDR3 sequence reads: CASSYSTIGGAYNEQFF. CDR3 in DNA: TGTGCCAGCAGTTACTCGACGATCGGGGGGGCCTACAATGAGCAGTTCTTC.

This clonotype was picked up a small number of times. J is TRBJ2-7 and V is TRBV10-2, with D possibly matching TRBD2 (6 bases). CDR1 WSHSY and CDR2 SAAADI come from the germline V gene. The CDR3 has 14 amino acids. Trimming removed 8 bases from V and 4 bases from J, with 18 bases in between. Here the CDR3 reads CASAGLLKAYEQYF. CDR3 sequence (DNA): TGCGCCAGCGCGGGACTCCTCAAAGCTTACGAGCAGTACTTC.

The gene calls are TRBV7-9 and TRBJ2-6, with D perhaps matching TRBD2 (5 bases). Germline loops: CDR1 SEHNR, CDR2 FQNEAQ (reference sequence). V shed 1 base and J shed 2 bases, with 9 bases lying between them. This CDR3 has 16 residues. This CDR3 reads CASSLVGRAGANVLTF. CDR3 DNA sequence: TGTGCCAGCAGCTTAGTTGGGCGGGCTGGGGCCAACGTCCTGACTTTC.